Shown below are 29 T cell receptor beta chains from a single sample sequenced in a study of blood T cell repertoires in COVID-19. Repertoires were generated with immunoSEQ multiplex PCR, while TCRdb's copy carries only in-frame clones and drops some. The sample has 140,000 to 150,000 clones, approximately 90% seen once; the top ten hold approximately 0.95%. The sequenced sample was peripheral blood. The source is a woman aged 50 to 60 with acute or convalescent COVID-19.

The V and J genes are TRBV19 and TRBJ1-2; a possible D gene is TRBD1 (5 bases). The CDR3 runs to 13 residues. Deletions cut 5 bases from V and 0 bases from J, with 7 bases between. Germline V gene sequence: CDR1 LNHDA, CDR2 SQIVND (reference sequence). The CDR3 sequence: CASSRQSNYGYTF. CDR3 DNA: TGTGCCAGTAGTCGACAGTCTAACTATGGCTACACCTTC. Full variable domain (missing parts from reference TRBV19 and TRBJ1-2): DGGITQSPKYLFRKEGQNVTLSCEQNLNHDAMYWYRQDPGQGLRLIYYSQIVNDFQKGDIAEGYSVSREKKESFPLTVTSAQKNPTAFYLCASSRQSNYGYTFGSGTRLTVV.

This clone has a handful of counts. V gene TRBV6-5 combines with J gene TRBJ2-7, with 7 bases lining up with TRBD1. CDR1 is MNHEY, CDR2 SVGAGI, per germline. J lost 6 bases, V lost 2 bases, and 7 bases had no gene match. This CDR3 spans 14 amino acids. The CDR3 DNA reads TGTGCCAGCAGTTACGCCCGACAGGGCGGCGAGCAGTACTTC. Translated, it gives CASSYARQGGEQYF.

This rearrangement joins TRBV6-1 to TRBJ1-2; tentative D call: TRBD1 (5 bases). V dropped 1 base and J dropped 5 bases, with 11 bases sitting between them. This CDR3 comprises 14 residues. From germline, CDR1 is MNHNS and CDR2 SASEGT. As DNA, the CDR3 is TGTGCCAGCAGTGAAGTTCAGGGATTTTATGGCTACACCTTC. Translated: CASSEVQGFYGYTF.

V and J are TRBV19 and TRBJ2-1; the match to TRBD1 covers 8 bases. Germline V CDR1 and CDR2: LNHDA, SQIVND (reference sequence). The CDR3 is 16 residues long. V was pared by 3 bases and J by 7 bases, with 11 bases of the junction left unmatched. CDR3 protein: CASSISRTGKSNEQFF. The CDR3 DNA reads TGTGCCAGTAGTATTTCCCGGACAGGGAAATCGAATGAGCAGTTCTTC.

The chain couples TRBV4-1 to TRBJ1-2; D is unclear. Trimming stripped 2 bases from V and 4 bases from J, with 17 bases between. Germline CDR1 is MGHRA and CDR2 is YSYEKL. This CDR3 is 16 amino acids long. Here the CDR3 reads CASSQYDAPGSYGYTF. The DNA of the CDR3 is TGCGCCAGCAGCCAATACGATGCACCGGGGAGCTATGGCTACACCTTC.

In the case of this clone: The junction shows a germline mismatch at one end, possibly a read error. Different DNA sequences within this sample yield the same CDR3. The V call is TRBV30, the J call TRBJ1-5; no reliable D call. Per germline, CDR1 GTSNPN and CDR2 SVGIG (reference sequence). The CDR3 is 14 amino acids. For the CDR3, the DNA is TGCGCCTGGACTTCGACGGCGAGGGATCAGCCCCAGCATTTT. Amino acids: CAWTSTARDQPQHF.

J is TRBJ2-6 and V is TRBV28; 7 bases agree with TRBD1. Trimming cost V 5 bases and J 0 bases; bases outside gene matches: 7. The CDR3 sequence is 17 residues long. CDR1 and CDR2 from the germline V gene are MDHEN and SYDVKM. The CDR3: CASSASTGISGANVLTF. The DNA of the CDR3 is TGTGCCAGCAGTGCTTCGACAGGGATCTCTGGGGCCAACGTCCTGACTTTC. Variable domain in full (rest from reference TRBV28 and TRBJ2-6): DVKVTQSSRYLVKRTGEKVFLECVQDMDHENMFWYRQDPGLGLRLIYFSYDVKMKEKGDIPEGYSVSREKKERFSLILESASTNQTSMYLCASSASTGISGANVLTFGAGSRLTVL.

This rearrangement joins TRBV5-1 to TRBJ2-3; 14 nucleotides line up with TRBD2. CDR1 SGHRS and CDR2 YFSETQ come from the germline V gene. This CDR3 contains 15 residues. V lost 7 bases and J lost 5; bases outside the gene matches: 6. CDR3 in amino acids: CASETSGGAVDTQYF. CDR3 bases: TGCGCCAGCGAGACTAGCGGGGGGGCCGTAGATACGCAGTATTTT.

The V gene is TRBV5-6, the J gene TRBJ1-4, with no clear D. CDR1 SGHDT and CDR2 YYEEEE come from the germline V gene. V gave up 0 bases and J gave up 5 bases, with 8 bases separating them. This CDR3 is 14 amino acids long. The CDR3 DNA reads TGTGCCAGCAGCTTGGGGCAGTACAATGAAAAACTGTTTTTT. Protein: CASSLGQYNEKLFF.

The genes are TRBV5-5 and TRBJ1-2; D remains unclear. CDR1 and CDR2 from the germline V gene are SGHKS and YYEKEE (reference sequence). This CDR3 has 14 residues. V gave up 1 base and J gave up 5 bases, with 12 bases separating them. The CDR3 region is CASSLNSGYYGYTF. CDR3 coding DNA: TGTGCCAGCAGCTTGAATTCGGGATATTATGGCTACACCTTC.

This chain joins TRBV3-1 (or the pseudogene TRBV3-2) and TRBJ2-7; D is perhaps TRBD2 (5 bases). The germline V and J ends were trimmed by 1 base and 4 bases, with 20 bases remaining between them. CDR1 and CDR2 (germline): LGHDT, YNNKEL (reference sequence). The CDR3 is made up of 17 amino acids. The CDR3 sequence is CASSQVETTRSTYEQYF. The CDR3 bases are TGTGCCAGCAGCCAAGTTGAGACTACACGGAGTACTTACGAGCAGTACTTC.

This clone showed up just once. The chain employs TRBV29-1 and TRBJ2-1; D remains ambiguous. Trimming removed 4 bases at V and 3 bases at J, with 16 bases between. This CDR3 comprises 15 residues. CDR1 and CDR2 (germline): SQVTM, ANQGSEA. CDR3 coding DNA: TGCAGCGTTGTGGGTGTAGCACTTCACTACAATGAGCAGTTCTTC. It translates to CSVVGVALHYNEQFF.

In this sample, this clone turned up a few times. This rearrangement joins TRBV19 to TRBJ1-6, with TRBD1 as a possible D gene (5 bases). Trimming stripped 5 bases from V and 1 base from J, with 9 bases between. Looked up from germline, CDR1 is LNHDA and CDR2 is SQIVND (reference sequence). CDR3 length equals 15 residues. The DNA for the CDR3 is TGTGCCAGTAGTCCTGGACATTCCTATAATTCACCCCTCCACTTT. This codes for CASSPGHSYNSPLHF.

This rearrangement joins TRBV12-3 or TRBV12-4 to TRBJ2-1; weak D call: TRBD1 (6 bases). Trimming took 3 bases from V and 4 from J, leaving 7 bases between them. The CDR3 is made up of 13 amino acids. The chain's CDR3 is CASSFGQYNEQFF. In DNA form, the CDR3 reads TGTGCCAGCAGTTTCGGACAGTACAATGAGCAGTTCTTC.

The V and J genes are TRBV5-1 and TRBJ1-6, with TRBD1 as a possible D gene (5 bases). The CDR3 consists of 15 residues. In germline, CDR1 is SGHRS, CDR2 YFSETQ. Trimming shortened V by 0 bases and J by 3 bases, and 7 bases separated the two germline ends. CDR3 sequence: CASSLEDSYNSPLHF. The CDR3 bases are TGCGCCAGCAGCTTGGAAGACAGCTATAATTCACCCCTCCACTTT.

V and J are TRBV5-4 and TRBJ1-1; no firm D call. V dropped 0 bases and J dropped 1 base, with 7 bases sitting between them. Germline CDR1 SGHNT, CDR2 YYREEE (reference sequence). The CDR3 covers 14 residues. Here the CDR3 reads CASSLEAGNTEAFF. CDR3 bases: TGTGCCAGCAGCTTGGAGGCGGGGAACACTGAAGCTTTCTTT. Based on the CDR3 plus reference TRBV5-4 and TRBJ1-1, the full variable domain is ETGVTQSPTHLIKTRGQQVTLRCSSQSGHNTVSWYQQALGQGPQFIFQYYREEENGRGNFPPRFSGLQFPNYSSELNVNALELDDSALYLCASSLEAGNTEAFFGQGTRLTVV.

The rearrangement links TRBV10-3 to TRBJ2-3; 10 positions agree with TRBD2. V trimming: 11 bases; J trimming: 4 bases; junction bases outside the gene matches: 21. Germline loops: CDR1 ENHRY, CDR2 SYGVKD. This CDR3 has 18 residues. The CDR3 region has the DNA TGTGCCGCCGCGAAGTCGCCCAGCGGGAGGGCCCAGGCAGATACGCAGTATTTT. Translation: CAAAKSPSGRAQADTQYF.

As DNA, the CDR3 is TGTGCCAGCAGCGTAGGGGCCGCCTCCTATAATTCACCCCTCCACTTT. Protein: CASSVGAASYNSPLHF. The chain has TRBV9 and TRBJ1-6; D is uncertain. The CDR3 is 16 residues long. Germline V lookup: CDR1 SGDLS, CDR2 YYNGEE. The V and J ends lost 0 bases and 0 bases respectively, with 7 bases between them.

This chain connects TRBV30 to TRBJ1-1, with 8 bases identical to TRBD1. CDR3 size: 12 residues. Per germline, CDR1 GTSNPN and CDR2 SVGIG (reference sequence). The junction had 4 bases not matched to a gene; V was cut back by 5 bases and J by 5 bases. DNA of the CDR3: TGTGCCTGGGCCGACAGGGGAACTGAAGCTTTCTTT. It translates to CAWADRGTEAFF.

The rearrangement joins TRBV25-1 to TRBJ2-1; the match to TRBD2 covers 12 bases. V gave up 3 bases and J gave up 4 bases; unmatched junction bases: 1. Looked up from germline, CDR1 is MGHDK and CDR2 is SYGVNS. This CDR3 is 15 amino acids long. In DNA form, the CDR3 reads TGTGCCAGCAGTGAGCTAGCGGGAGGGTACAATGAGCAGTTCTTC. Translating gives CASSELAGGYNEQFF.

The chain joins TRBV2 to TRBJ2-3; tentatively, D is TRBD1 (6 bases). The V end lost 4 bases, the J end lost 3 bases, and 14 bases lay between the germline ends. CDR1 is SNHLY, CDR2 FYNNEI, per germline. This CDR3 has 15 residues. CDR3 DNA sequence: TGTGCCAGCAGTGGTGGGGGCTTTCGGACAGATACGCAGTATTTT. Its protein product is CASSGGGFRTDTQYF.

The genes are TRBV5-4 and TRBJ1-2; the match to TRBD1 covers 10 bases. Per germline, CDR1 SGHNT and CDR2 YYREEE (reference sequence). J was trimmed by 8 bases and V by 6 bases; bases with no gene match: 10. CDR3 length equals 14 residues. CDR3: CASNWDRGFSGYTF. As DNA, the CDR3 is TGTGCCAGCAATTGGGACAGGGGATTCAGCGGCTACACCTTC.

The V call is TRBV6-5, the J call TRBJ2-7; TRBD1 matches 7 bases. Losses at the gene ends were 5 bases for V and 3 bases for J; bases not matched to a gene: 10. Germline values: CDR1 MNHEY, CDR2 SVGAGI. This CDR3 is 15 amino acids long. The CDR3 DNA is TGTGCCAGCAGTAATCTGGACAGGAACCTCTACGAGCAGTACTTC. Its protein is CASSNLDRNLYEQYF.

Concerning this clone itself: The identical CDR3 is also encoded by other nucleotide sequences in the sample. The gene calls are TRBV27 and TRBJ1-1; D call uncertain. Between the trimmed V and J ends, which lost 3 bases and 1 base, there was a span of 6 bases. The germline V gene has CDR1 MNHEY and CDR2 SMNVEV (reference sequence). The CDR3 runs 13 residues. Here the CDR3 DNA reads TGTGCCAGCAGTTTTCGGGGGAACACTGAAGCTTTCTTT. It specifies CASSFRGNTEAFF.

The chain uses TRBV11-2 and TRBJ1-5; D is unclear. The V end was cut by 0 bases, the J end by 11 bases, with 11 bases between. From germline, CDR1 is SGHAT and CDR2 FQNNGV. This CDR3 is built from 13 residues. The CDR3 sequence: CASSLEGVGTQHF. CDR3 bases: TGTGCCAGCAGCTTAGAGGGAGTGGGGACCCAGCATTTT.

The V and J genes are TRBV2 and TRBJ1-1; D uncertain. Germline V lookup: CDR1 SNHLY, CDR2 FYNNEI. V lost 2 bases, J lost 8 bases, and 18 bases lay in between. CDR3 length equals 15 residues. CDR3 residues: CASSEFAGLRSEAFF. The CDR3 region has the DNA TGTGCCAGCAGTGAATTCGCAGGCTTGCGTTCCGAAGCTTTCTTT.

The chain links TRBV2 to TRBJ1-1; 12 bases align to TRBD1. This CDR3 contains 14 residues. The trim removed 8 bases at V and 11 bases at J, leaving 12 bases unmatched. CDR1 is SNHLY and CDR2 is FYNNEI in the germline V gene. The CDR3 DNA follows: TGTGCCAGCTTGTTCGGGACAGGGGGCCGTTTTGCTTTCTTT. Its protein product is CASLFGTGGRFAFF.

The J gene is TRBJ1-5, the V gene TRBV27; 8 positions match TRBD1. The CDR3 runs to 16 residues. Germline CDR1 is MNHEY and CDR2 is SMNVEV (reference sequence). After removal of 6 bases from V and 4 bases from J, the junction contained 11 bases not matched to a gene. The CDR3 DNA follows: TGTGCCAGCAGCCCCGGGACAGGACGAATAAATCAGCCCCAGCATTTT. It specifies CASSPGTGRINQPQHF.

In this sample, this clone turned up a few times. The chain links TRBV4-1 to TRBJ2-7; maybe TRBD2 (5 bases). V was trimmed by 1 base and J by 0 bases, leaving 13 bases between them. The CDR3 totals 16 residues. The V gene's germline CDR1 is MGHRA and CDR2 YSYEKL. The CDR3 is CASSQVRGISSYEQYF. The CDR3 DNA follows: TGCGCCAGCAGCCAAGTAAGAGGGATCAGCTCCTACGAGCAGTACTTC.